This TCR beta chain is from a study of CD8+ T cells in alopecia areata (dated by TCRdb to between 2017 and 2018). A note on the overall study: The treated patients took part in an open-label pilot trial in which moderate-to-severe alopecia areata was treated with oral tofacitinib at 5 to 10 mg twice daily. Tofacitinib was administered for 6 to 18 months, and 6 months of follow-up off drug were then conducted to assess delayed response and recurrence. For the treated patients, the SALT score, which quantifies what percentage of scalp surface area is affected, served as the measure of disease severity. To study T cell clonal expansion in alopecia areata, the researchers applied high-throughput TCRbeta sequencing to both the C3H/HeJ mouse model and human patients. In humans, TCRbeta sequencing was performed on scalp tissue and on sorted CD4+ and CD8+ peripheral blood T cells from healthy controls and from patients with patchy or totalis/universalis alopecia areata. Tofacitinib-treated patients had biopsies at baseline and at 4 and 24 weeks of treatment, with a later scalp biopsy in several patients. Scalp clonality was compared among normal scalp (n=4), patchy alopecia areata scalp (n=8), and alopecia totalis/universalis scalp (n=8). RNA was obtained with the PAXgene miRNA kit for fixed scalp, the miRNeasy kit for PBMCs, and the RNeasy kit for mouse skin. TCRbeta CDR3 regions were amplified by immunoSEQ multiplex PCR with 35 Vbeta forward and 13 Jbeta reverse primers. Summary of the overall study and its limitations: Tofacitinib significantly lowered scalp clonality and the number of expanded CD8+ clones among the top 100 scalp clones. Many expanded lesional clones persisted in scalp and blood during tofacitinib treatment, which may partly explain relapse after stopping treatment. Scalp TCR repertoire analysis is complicated because resident alphabeta T cells in normal human skin are also sequenced, whereas mouse skin is dominated by gammadelta T cells. Shared TCR sequences between patients were less evident than in mice, which may be partly attributable to HLA diversity in the patient population. Lesional scalp, especially in alopecia totalis/universalis, showed higher clonality and more expanded CD8+ clones than normal scalp, suggesting antigenic drive. The treated cohort was small, with a single nonresponder, so links between baseline CD8+ expansion and response need larger studies.

This clone was recorded a few times. Its cognate antigen has yet to be identified. Nothing much larger sits one base from this clone, and base qualities are not available. Interpreted using the paper, the time point label stands for: roughly 24 weeks on oral tofacitinib. The treatment or condition label for this specimen denotes: oral pan-JAK inhibitor, 5-10 mg twice daily. Peripheral blood and lesional scalp punch biopsies were obtained from patients with alopecia areata. PBMCs were separated by density centrifugation and stained for CD3, CD4 and CD8, after which CD4+ and CD8+ T cells were sorted on a FACSAria. From the cysteine through the phenylalanine, the CDR3 covers 14 amino acids. Only CDR3 DNA remains: 42 bases, in frame from the first base. V is pared back by 4 bases and J by 2 bases, with 14 bases lying between the germline termini. Based on the germline V gene, the CDR1 and CDR2 sequences are SQVTM and ANQGSEA.

To prepare the library, the immunoSEQ multiplex PCR assay was applied. RNA was extracted from all samples and reverse transcribed into cDNA, which served as template for TCR sequencing. First-strand cDNA was synthesized with SuperScript III using a 2:1 mix of oligo-dT and random hexamers. Amplification bias was assessed with a synthetic immune receptor repertoire, and residual bias was removed computationally. In the source study's methods: After raw reads were preprocessed to remove errors, the CDR3 was defined following IMGT conventions as running from the conserved cysteine to phenylalanine. Clonality was computed as 1 minus the Shannon entropy, with the entropy normalized by log2 of the number of productive unique TCRs. Whether scalp clones were CD4 or CD8 was inferred by matching scalp TCRbeta sequences against CD4 and CD8 repertoires sorted from blood. TCRdb stores this immuneACCESS table with in-frame sequences only. Part of the clones is absent; in the studies checked, under half of the shortfall reflects unresolved V genes, and no reason is known for the rest. The V and J calls and the clone size are those of that table, but D and trimming were determined from the DNA. This sample has around 100,000 clones in its table, and 50% to 65% of those were observed once. Together, the top ten hold about 3.2% of the sample.

Sequences were derived from CD4+ T cells sorted from blood, sampled at week 24, from a patient treated with tofacitinib. Here the chain combines TRBV29-1 and TRBJ2-5; matching of 5 bases hints at TRBD1 as the D gene. The source is a human donor with alopecia areata. The base sequence is TGCAGCGTTGCCTACAGGCTCTTACAAGAGACCCAGTACTTC. Translation gives CSVAYRLLQETQYF.